What follows is one T cell receptor beta chain and its context. No cognate antigen has been identified for it. The record has no base qualities; no much larger clone is one base away. The immunoSEQ Assay, a bias-controlled multiplex PCR, was used to amplify TCRbeta CDR3 regions from genomic DNA. In the paper's pipeline: The number of nucleated cells in each sample was estimated by amplification of reference gene primers within the assay. Sequence reads were collapsed and filtered to measure the absolute abundance of every unique TCRbeta CDR3 rearrangement. For each sample, productive Simpson clonality was calculated as the square root of Simpson's diversity index over productive rearrangements. TCRdb retrieved this table from immuneACCESS and kept in-frame rearrangements only. Not all clones are present; in checked studies, unresolved V genes account for under half, and no reason is known for the remainder. V, J and clone size are those of that table, while D and trimming were read from the DNA. In this sample the table shows some 220,000 clones, around 90% of which occur a single time. The ten largest clones capture over 0.8% of the sample.

This specimen belongs to a study of blood T cell repertoires in COVID-19 (dated by TCRdb to 2019 to 2021). The study in broad terms: Samples covering the acute and convalescent phases of COVID-19 were provided by collaborators in the United States, Italy and Spain. The sample metadata nearly always contained a de-identified subject ID, COVID-19 status, age in years and sex. The repertoires were released in a freely available public database meant as a resource for research on the immune response to SARS-CoV-2. The samples were drawn from two sources: the first 160 participants of the ongoing ImmuneRACE study, and fewer than 1,500 subjects contributed by 6 global collaborators. The material from the prospective study consisted of cDNA or gDNA derived from T cells, B-cell-depleted T cells, or PBMCs. Deeply sampled blood TCRbeta repertoires from subjects exposed to, actively infected with, or recovered from COVID-19 were included in the dataset. HLA class I and class II types, where available, came from metadata supplied by the sample provider rather than from assay-based typing.

One collaborating source in Seattle enrolled patients while the patients were actively infected and followed the patients over time throughout the course of disease. Each collaborating institution followed its own protocols to collect whole blood in K2EDTA tubes. Collaborator samples were shipped for TCRbeta analysis as frozen whole blood, isolated PBMCs, or DNA extracted from either sample type. V has 4 bases trimmed and J has 3 bases trimmed; junction bases matching no gene number 9. From the cysteine through the phenylalanine, the CDR3 covers 15 amino acids. CDR3 DNA is the only sequence kept; it has 45 bases, read in frame from the first base. For CDR1 and CDR2, the germline V gene lists MGHDK and SYGVNS. Overall results and qualifications from the work: The quantity of clinical and demographic metadata differed by source and by participant and was supplied without curation.

The sequence is built from TRBV25-1 and TRBJ2-7; the junction holds 7 bases that match TRBD1. Sequencing was performed on peripheral blood. The receptor was isolated from a man aged 30-40 years with COVID-19, enrolled during active disease. The nucleotide sequence is given as TGTGCCAGCAGTGGCCGGGACAGAAATCTCTACGAGCAGTACTTC. This yields the protein CASSGRDRNLYEQYF.